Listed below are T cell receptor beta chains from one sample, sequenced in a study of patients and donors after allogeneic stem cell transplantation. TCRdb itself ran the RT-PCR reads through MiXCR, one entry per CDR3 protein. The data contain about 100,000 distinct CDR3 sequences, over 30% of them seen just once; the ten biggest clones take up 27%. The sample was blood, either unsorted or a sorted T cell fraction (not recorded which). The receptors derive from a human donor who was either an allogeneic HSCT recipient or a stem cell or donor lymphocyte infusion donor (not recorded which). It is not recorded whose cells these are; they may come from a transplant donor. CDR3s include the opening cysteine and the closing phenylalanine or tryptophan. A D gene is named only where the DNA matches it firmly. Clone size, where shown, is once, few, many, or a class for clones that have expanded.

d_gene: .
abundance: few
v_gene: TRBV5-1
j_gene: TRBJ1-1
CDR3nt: TGCGCCAGCAATAGGAGTGAAGCTTTCTTT
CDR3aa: CASNRSEAFF

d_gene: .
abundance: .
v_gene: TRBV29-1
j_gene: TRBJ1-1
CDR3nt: TGCAGCGTTGGAACAAAGAACACTGAAGCTTTCTTT
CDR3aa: CSVGTKNTEAFF

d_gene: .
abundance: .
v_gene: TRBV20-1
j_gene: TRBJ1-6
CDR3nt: TGCAGTGCCAGAGAGAGCTCCTATAATTCACCCCTCCACTTT
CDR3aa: CSARESSYNSPLHF

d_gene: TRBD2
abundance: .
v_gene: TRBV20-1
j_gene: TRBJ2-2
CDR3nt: TGCAGTGCTAGTCGTGCGCGGGAGGTCGGGGAGCTGTTTTTT
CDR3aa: CSASRAREVGELFF

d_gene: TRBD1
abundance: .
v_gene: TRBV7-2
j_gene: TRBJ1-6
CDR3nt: TGTGCCAGCAGCCCAGCGCCGGGACAGGGTTTCAGGCCCCTCCACTTT
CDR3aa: CASSPAPGQGFRPLHF

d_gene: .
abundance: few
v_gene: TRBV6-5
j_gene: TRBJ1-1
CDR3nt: TGTGCCAGCAGCCGGGATCCAGGGTCGGTAGCTTTCTTT
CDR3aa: CASSRDPGSVAFF

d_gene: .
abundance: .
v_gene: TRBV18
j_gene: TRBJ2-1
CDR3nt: TGTGCCAGCTCACCACCGGGGGCCTATGAGCAGTTCTTC
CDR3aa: CASSPPGAYEQFF

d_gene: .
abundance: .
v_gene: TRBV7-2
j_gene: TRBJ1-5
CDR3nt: TGTGCCAGCAGCTTACCATTTCGTCAGGAGCAGCCCCAGCATTTT
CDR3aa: CASSLPFRQEQPQHF

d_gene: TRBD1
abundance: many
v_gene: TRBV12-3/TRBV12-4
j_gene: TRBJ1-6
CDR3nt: TGTGCCAGCAAGGACAGGGTTAATTCACCCCTCCACTTT
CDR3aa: CASKDRVNSPLHF

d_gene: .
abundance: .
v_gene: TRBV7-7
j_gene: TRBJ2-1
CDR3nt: TGTGCTAGCAGCTTCGGGGGGAGGACAGATGAGCAGTTCTTC
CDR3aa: CASSFGGRTDEQFF

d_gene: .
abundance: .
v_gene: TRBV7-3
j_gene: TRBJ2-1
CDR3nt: TGTGCCAGCAACAGGGGGACTAGGGGTTACAATGAGCAGTTCTTC
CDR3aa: CASNRGTRGYNEQFF

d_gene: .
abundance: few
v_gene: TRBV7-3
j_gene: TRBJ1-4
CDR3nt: TGTGCCAGCAGCTTTTCGAGGCCCCATAATGAAAAACTGTTTTTT
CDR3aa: CASSFSRPHNEKLFF

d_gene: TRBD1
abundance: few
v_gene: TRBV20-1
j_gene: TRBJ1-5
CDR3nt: TGCAGTGCTAGAGGGACAGGGGGCTGGAATCAGCCCCAGCATTTT
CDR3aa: CSARGTGGWNQPQHF

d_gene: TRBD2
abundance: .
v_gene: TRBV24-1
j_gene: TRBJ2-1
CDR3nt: TGTGCCACCAGTGTAGCGGGGAATGAGCAGTTCTTC
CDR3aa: CATSVAGNEQFF

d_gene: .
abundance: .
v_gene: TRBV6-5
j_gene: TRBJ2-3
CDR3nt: TGTGCCAGCAGTGGCGCAGATACGCAGTATTTT
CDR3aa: CASSGADTQYF

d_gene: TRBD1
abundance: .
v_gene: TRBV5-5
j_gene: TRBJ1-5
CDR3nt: TGTGCCAGCAGCGACTCCCGGGACAGGGGAAGGAATCAGCCCCAGCATTTT
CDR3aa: CASSDSRDRGRNQPQHF

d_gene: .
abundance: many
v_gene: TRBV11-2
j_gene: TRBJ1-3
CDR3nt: TGTGCCAGCAGCTTAGAGTACAGGTCCACTGGAAACACCATATATTTT
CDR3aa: CASSLEYRSTGNTIYF

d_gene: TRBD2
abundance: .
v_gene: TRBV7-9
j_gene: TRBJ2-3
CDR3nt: TGTGCCAGCAGCGCTCCCCTAGCGGGAGTCGGGGATACGCAGTATTTT
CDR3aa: CASSAPLAGVGDTQYF

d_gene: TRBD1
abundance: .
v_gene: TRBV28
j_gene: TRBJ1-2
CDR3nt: TGTGCCAGCAGTTTATCCGGGACAGGCAAGGGATTTTATGGCTACACCTTC
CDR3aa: CASSLSGTGKGFYGYTF

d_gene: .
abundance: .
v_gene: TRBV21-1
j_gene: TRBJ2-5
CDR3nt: TGTGCCAGCAGCAAAGTTACCGGGAAGACCCAGTACTTC
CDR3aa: CASSKVTGKTQYF

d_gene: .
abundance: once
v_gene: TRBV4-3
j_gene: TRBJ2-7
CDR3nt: TGCGCCAGCAGCCAATGGGACAAGAGCTCCTACGAGCAGTACTTC
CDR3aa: CASSQWDKSSYEQYF

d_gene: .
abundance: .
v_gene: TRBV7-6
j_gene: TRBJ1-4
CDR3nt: TGTGCCAGCAGCTCCATAGGGGATTTCTCATTCGCAACTAATGAAAAACTGTTTTTT
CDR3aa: CASSSIGDFSFATNEKLFF

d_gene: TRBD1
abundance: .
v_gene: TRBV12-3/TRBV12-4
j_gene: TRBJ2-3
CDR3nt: TGTGCCAGCAGTTCCCACAGGGGGGTCACAGATACGCAGTATTTT
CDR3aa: CASSSHRGVTDTQYF

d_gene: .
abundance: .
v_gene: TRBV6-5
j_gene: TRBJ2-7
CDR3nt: TGTGCCAGCAGTTACTCCCGGGGGAGCTCCTACGAGCAGTACTTC
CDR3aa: CASSYSRGSSYEQYF

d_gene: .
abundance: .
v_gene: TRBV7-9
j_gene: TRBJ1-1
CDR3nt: TGTGCCAGCAGCCCACCAAGGGAGGGGAGACACCCGAACACTGAAGCTTTCTTT
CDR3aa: CASSPPREGRHPNTEAFF

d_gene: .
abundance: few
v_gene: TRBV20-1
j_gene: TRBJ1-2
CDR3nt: TGCAGTGCCATCCCTCGGGGGAGCTATGGCTACACCTTC
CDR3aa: CSAIPRGSYGYTF

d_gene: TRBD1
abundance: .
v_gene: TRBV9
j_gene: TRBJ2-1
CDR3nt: TGTGCCAGCAGCGCCGGGACAGGACTCTACAATGAGCAGTTCTTC
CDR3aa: CASSAGTGLYNEQFF

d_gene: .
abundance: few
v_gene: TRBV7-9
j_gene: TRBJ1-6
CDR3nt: TGTGCCAGCAGCGTAAGAGGAGAGCCTAATTCACCCCTCCACTTT
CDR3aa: CASSVRGEPNSPLHF

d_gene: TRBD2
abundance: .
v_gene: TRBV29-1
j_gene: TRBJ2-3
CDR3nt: TGCAGCGTTGAACTTGCGGGAGGAACAGATACGCAGTATTTT
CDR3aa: CSVELAGGTDTQYF

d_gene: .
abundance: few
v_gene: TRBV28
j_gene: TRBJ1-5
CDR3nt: TGTGCCAGCAGTTCGAGAGGTCAGCCCCAGCATTTT
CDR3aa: CASSSRGQPQHF

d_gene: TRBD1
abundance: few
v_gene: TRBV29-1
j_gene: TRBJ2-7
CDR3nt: TGCAGCGTTGAGAAGGGACAGGGACCTTACGAGCAGTACTTC
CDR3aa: CSVEKGQGPYEQYF

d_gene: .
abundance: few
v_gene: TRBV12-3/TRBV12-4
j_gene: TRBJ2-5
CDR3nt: TGTGCCAGCAGTTTTCGGATGGAGACCCAGTACTTC
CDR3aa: CASSFRMETQYF

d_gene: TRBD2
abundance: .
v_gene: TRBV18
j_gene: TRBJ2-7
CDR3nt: TGTGCCAGCTCACCAGGTAGCGGGAGGTACGAGCAGTACTTC
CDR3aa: CASSPGSGRYEQYF

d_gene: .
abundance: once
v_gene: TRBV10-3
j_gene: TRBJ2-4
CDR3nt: TGTGCCATCAGTGAACAAGGGAGTGAAGCCAAAAACATTCAGTACTTC
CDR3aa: CAISEQGSEAKNIQYF

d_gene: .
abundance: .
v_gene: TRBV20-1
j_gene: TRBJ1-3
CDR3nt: TGCAGTGCTAGAGATCTTGTCAGGGGATTATCTGGAAACACCATATATTTT
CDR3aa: CSARDLVRGLSGNTIYF

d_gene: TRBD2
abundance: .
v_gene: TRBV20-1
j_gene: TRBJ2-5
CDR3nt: TGCAGTGCTAGAAACAGGACTAGCGTCCAAGAGACCCAGTACTTC
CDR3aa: CSARNRTSVQETQYF

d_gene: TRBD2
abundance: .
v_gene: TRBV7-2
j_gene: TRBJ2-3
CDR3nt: TGTGCCAGCAGCTTATGGTCTAGCGGGAGCACAGATACGCAGTATTTT
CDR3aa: CASSLWSSGSTDTQYF

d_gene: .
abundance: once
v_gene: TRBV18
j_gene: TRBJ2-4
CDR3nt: TGTGCCAGCTCAGCGGATAGTGTCCAACTAAGTCCCAAAAACATTCAGTACTTC
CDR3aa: CASSADSVQLSPKNIQYF

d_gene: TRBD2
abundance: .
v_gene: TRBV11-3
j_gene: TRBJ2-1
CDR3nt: TGTGCCAGCAGCCCCCGGACTAGCGCCCACAATGAGCAGTTCTTC
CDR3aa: CASSPRTSAHNEQFF

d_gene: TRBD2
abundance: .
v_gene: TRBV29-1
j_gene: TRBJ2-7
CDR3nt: TGCAGCGTTCGGGGAGCGGGAGAGGGCTTCTACGAGCAGTACTTC
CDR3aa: CSVRGAGEGFYEQYF

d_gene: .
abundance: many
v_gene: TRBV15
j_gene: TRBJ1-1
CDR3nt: TGTGCCACCAACCAGAGGGGGGTTTGGACTGAAGCTTTCTTT
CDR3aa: CATNQRGVWTEAFF

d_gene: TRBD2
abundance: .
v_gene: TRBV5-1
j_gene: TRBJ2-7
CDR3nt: TGCGCCAGTAGCGGGCGAGGGGCCTACGAGCAGTACTTC
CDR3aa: CASSGRGAYEQYF

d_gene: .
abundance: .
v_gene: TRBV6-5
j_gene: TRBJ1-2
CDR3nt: TGTGCCAGCAGGGCACAGCACTATGGCTACACCTTC
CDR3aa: CASRAQHYGYTF

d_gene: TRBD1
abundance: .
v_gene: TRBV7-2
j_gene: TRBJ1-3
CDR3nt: TGTGCCAGCAGCTGGGGACAGGAGTATGGAAACACCATATATTTT
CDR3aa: CASSWGQEYGNTIYF

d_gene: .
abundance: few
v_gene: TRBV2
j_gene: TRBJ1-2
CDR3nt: TGTGCCAGCAGTGAACGGGACTATGGCTACACCTTC
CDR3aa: CASSERDYGYTF

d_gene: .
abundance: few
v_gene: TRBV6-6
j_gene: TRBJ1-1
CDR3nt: TGTGCCAGCAGTTACCCCGCGGGGAACACTGAAGCTTTCTTT
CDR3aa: CASSYPAGNTEAFF

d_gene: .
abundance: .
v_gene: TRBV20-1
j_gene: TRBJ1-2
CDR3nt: TGCAGTGCTAGGGACTTAAGGAGGAGTGTTTATGGCTACACCTTC
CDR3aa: CSARDLRRSVYGYTF

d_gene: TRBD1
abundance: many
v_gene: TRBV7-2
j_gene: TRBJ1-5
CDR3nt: TGTGCCAGCAGCCTAGGGACAGGGGGCAATCAGCCCCAGCATTTT
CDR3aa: CASSLGTGGNQPQHF

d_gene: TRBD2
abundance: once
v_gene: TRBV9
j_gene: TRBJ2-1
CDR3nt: TGTGCCAGCAGCCCACTAGCGGGCAATGAGCAGTTCTTC
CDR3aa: CASSPLAGNEQFF

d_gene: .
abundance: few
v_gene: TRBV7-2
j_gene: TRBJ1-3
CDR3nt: TGTGCCAGCAGCAAATTCGCCGTAAGCTCTGGAAACACCATATATTTT
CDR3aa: CASSKFAVSSGNTIYF